A selection of T cell receptor beta chains follows, all from one sample in a study of regulatory T cells in long-lasting Graves disease. One entry per CDR3 protein, called by TCRdb with MiXCR from the multiplex PCR reads. This table has 400,000 to 500,000 distinct CDR3 sequences, 14% appearing once. In addition, the sample was reused for a study of T cells in Graves' hyperthyroidism and ophthalmopathy.

The sample consisted of peripheral blood mononuclear cells (PBMCs), taken at new diagnosis, from a patient treated with antithyroid drugs. These receptors were taken from a woman between 45 and 65 years old with Graves disease. The CDR3 runs from the conserved cysteine through the conserved F or W. D genes are given only for firm matches. Expanded clones get a size class; other rows say once, few or many, or leave the size out.

j_call: TRBJ1-1
v_call: TRBV12-3/TRBV12-4
cdr3_length: 15
clone_size: many
d_call: NA
cdr3_aa: CASSFFGRGNTEAFF
cdr3_nt: TGTGCCAGCAGTTTCTTTGGGAGGGGGAACACTGAAGCTTTCTTT

j_call: TRBJ2-1
v_call: TRBV3-1
cdr3_length: 15
clone_size: NA
d_call: TRBD2
cdr3_aa: CASSQGSGSFGEQFF
cdr3_nt: TGTGCCAGCAGCCAAGGGAGCGGGAGCTTCGGTGAGCAGTTCTTC

j_call: TRBJ1-5
v_call: TRBV5-5
cdr3_length: 13
clone_size: few
d_call: NA
cdr3_aa: CASTEGGSQPQHF
cdr3_nt: TGTGCCAGCACCGAGGGGGGCAGTCAGCCCCAGCATTTT

j_call: TRBJ1-2
v_call: TRBV9
cdr3_length: 12
clone_size: few
d_call: NA
cdr3_aa: CASSEGTIGYTF
cdr3_nt: TGTGCCAGCAGCGAGGGAACGATTGGCTACACCTTC

j_call: TRBJ2-3
v_call: TRBV30
cdr3_length: 13
clone_size: NA
d_call: TRBD2
cdr3_aa: CAWASGRTDTQCF
cdr3_nt: TGTGCCTGGGCTAGCGGACGCACAGATACGCAGTGTTTT

j_call: TRBJ1-2
v_call: TRBV14
cdr3_length: 15
clone_size: NA
d_call: NA
cdr3_aa: CASSPQWLTSEGYTF
cdr3_nt: TGTGCCAGCAGCCCTCAGTGGCTGACCTCGGAGGGCTACACCTTC

j_call: TRBJ2-1
v_call: TRBV7-2
cdr3_length: 15
clone_size: many
d_call: TRBD2
cdr3_aa: CASAGGGPSYNEQFF
cdr3_nt: TGTGCCAGCGCCGGGGGGGGCCCTTCCTACAATGAGCAGTTCTTC

j_call: TRBJ2-7
v_call: TRBV20-1
cdr3_length: 16
clone_size: few
d_call: TRBD2
cdr3_aa: CSAPGGSGRVYYEQYF
cdr3_nt: TGCAGTGCCCCGGGGGGTAGCGGGAGGGTTTATTACGAGCAGTACTTC

j_call: TRBJ2-2
v_call: TRBV13
cdr3_length: 14
clone_size: many
d_call: TRBD1
cdr3_aa: CASSMTGLTGELFF
cdr3_nt: TGTGCCAGCAGCATGACAGGGTTGACCGGGGAGCTGTTTTTT

j_call: TRBJ2-1
v_call: TRBV29-1
cdr3_length: 16
clone_size: many
d_call: NA
cdr3_aa: CSVDARGRNAHNEQFF
cdr3_nt: TGCAGCGTTGATGCAAGGGGACGAAACGCCCACAATGAGCAGTTCTTC

j_call: TRBJ2-3
v_call: TRBV28
cdr3_length: 15
clone_size: many
d_call: NA
cdr3_aa: CASSPRPLATDTQYF
cdr3_nt: TGTGCCAGCAGTCCCCGCCCGCTCGCCACAGATACGCAGTATTTT

j_call: TRBJ1-3
v_call: TRBV14
cdr3_length: 17
clone_size: NA
d_call: NA
cdr3_aa: CASSQDYRVLGGNTIYF
cdr3_nt: TGTGCCAGCAGCCAAGATTATCGGGTTTTAGGAGGAAACACCATATATTTT

j_call: TRBJ1-2
v_call: TRBV6-1
cdr3_length: 14
clone_size: many
d_call: NA
cdr3_aa: CASSEVVRDYGYTF
cdr3_nt: TGTGCCAGCAGTGAAGTAGTCAGGGACTATGGCTACACCTTC

j_call: TRBJ2-6
v_call: TRBV28
cdr3_length: 16
clone_size: few
d_call: NA
cdr3_aa: CASSSGTFSGANVLTF
cdr3_nt: TGTGCCAGCAGTTCAGGGACCTTCTCTGGGGCCAACGTCCTGACTTTC

j_call: TRBJ2-2
v_call: TRBV3-1
cdr3_length: 14
clone_size: many
d_call: NA
cdr3_aa: CASSQGGNTGELFF
cdr3_nt: TGTGCCAGCAGCCAAGGAGGGAACACCGGGGAGCTGTTTTTT

j_call: TRBJ2-1
v_call: TRBV7-9
cdr3_length: 17
clone_size: many
d_call: NA
cdr3_aa: CASSSFLGGLLYNEQFF
cdr3_nt: TGTGCCAGCAGCTCCTTCCTGGGGGGCCTCCTTTACAATGAGCAGTTCTTC

j_call: TRBJ2-6
v_call: TRBV24-1
cdr3_length: 21
clone_size: many
d_call: TRBD2
cdr3_aa: CATSEGGLAGFGSSGANVLTF
cdr3_nt: TGTGCCACCAGTGAAGGGGGACTAGCGGGCTTTGGAAGCTCTGGGGCCAACGTCCTGACTTTC

j_call: TRBJ1-5
v_call: TRBV19
cdr3_length: 17
clone_size: once
d_call: TRBD1
cdr3_aa: CASSTLQGGARNQPQHF
cdr3_nt: TGTGCCAGTAGTACGCTCCAGGGGGGGGCTCGGAATCAGCCCCAGCATTTT

j_call: TRBJ2-7
v_call: TRBV5-1
cdr3_length: 17
clone_size: NA
d_call: TRBD1
cdr3_aa: CASSSGTGPLGFGEQYF
cdr3_nt: TGCGCCAGCAGCTCCGGGACAGGGCCCCTTGGTTTTGGCGAGCAGTACTTC

j_call: TRBJ2-3
v_call: TRBV10-3
cdr3_length: 15
clone_size: few
d_call: NA
cdr3_aa: CAISVKGPVADTQYF
cdr3_nt: TGTGCCATCAGTGTTAAGGGTCCGGTCGCGGATACGCAGTATTTT

j_call: TRBJ2-1
v_call: TRBV3-1
cdr3_length: 16
clone_size: NA
d_call: NA
cdr3_aa: CASSQDLLGGAAEQFF
cdr3_nt: TGTGCCAGCAGCCAAGATCTCCTAGGGGGGGCAGCTGAACAGTTCTTC

j_call: TRBJ2-1
v_call: TRBV5-5
cdr3_length: 15
clone_size: many
d_call: NA
cdr3_aa: CASSLAETTYNEQFF
cdr3_nt: TGTGCCAGCAGCTTGGCGGAGACAACCTACAATGAGCAGTTCTTC

j_call: TRBJ2-3
v_call: TRBV12-3/TRBV12-4
cdr3_length: 12
clone_size: many
d_call: NA
cdr3_aa: CASSTQTDTQYF
cdr3_nt: TGTGCCAGCAGCACCCAAACAGATACGCAGTATTTT

j_call: TRBJ1-6
v_call: TRBV9
cdr3_length: 18
clone_size: many
d_call: TRBD1
cdr3_aa: CASSPGDRGGDYNSPLHF
cdr3_nt: TGTGCCAGCAGCCCCGGTGACAGGGGCGGAGATTATAATTCACCCCTCCACTTT

j_call: TRBJ2-1
v_call: TRBV4-1
cdr3_length: 15
clone_size: NA
d_call: TRBD1
cdr3_aa: CASSPRDRGYNEQFF
cdr3_nt: TGCGCCAGCAGCCCCCGGGACAGGGGGTACAATGAGCAGTTCTTC

j_call: TRBJ1-3
v_call: TRBV18
cdr3_length: 16
clone_size: NA
d_call: TRBD1
cdr3_aa: CASSPPRQGVGNTIYF
cdr3_nt: TGTGCCAGCTCACCACCCCGACAGGGGGTTGGAAACACCATATATTTT

j_call: TRBJ2-2
v_call: TRBV3-1
cdr3_length: 13
clone_size: few
d_call: NA
cdr3_aa: CASSRRGTGELFF
cdr3_nt: TGTGCCAGCAGCCGACGTGGCACCGGGGAGCTGTTTTTT

j_call: TRBJ1-6
v_call: TRBV2
cdr3_length: 15
clone_size: many
d_call: NA
cdr3_aa: CASSEESPTNSPLHF
cdr3_nt: TGTGCCAGCAGTGAGGAGTCTCCTACTAATTCACCCCTCCACTTT

j_call: TRBJ2-3
v_call: TRBV5-1
cdr3_length: 16
clone_size: many
d_call: TRBD2
cdr3_aa: CASSLGIAGGGDTQYF
cdr3_nt: TGCGCCAGCAGCTTGGGAATAGCGGGAGGCGGAGATACGCAGTATTTT

j_call: TRBJ1-5
v_call: TRBV7-9
cdr3_length: 14
clone_size: NA
d_call: NA
cdr3_aa: CASSLDSINQPQHF
cdr3_nt: TGTGCCAGCAGCTTGGACAGCATCAATCAGCCCCAGCATTTT

j_call: TRBJ1-6
v_call: TRBV5-1
cdr3_length: 14
clone_size: NA
d_call: NA
cdr3_aa: CASSWGHEDSPLHF
cdr3_nt: TGCGCCAGCAGCTGGGGACACGAGGATTCACCCCTCCACTTT